This T cell receptor (beta chain) was sequenced for a study of CD8+CD57+ T cells in acquired aplastic anemia. General study findings and limits: No significant difference in CD8+ Simpson's diversity was found between patients and controls.

It was genomic DNA that served as the template for profiling TCR beta VDJ and CDR3. MiXCR, applied by TCRdb to the reads, yields one record per CDR3 protein. The repertoire holds roughly 50,000 distinct CDR3 sequences, with around 69% as singletons. As for this clonotype: Its target is not known.

The V gene's germline CDR1 is SGHRS and CDR2 YFSETQ. V shed 1 base and J shed 0 bases, with 8 bases lying between them. CDR3 size: 14 residues. The chain carries TRBV5-1 and TRBJ2-7, with no clear D. The receptor was derived from a human donor in good health, serving as a control. Sequenced material: sorted CD4+, CD8+, or CD8+CD57+ T cells (not recorded which) from PBMCs. CDR3 in DNA: TGCGCCAGCAGCTTGACGGCTAGCTCCTACGAGCAGTACTTC. It encodes CASSLTASSYEQYF.